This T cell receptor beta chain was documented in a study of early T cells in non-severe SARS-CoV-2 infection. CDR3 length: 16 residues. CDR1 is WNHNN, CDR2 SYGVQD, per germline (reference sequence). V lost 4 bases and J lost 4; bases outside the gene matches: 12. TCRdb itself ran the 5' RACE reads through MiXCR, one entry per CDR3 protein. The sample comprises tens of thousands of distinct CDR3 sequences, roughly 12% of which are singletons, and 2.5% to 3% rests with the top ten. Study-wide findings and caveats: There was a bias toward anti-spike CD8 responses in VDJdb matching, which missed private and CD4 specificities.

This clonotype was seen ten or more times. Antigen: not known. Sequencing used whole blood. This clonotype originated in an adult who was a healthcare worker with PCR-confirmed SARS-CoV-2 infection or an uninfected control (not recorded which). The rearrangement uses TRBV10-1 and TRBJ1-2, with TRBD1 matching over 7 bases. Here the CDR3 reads CASSVAQGFTRYGYTF. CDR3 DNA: TGCGCCAGCAGTGTAGCACAGGGGTTCACTCGCTATGGCTACACCTTC.